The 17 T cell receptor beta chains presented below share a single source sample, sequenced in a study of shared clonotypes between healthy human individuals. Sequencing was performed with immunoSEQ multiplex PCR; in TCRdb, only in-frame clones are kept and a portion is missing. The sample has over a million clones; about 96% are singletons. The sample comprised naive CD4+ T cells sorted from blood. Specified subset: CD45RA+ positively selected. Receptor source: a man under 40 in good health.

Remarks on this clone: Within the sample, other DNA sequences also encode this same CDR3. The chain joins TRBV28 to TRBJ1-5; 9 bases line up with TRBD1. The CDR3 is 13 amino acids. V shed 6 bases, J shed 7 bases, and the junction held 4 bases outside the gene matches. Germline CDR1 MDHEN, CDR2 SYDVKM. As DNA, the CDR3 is TGTGCCAGCAGGGGGACAGGGAGACAGCCCCAGCATTTT. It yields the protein CASRGTGRQPQHF.

CDR3: CASLGPGQGAHEQYF. The CDR3 region has the DNA TGTGCCAGCCTTGGCCCGGGACAGGGGGCGCACGAGCAGTACTTC. The V call is TRBV27, the J call TRBJ2-7; 12 bases agree with TRBD1. The germline V gene has CDR1 MNHEY and CDR2 SMNVEV (reference sequence). The CDR3 is made up of 15 amino acids. V was clipped by 8 bases and J by 5 bases; unmatched bases: 10.

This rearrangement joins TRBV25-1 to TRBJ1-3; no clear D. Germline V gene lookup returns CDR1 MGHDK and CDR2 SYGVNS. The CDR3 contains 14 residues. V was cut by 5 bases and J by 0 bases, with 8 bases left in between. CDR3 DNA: TGTGCCAGCAGTTTTTCAGTCTCTGGAAACACCATATATTTT. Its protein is CASSFSVSGNTIYF.

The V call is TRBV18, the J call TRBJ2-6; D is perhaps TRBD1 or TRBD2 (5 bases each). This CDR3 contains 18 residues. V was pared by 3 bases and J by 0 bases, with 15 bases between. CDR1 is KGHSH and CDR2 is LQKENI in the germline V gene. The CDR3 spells CASSPRDVMSSGANVLTF. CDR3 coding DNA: TGTGCCAGCTCACCGAGGGACGTAATGAGCTCTGGGGCCAACGTCCTGACTTTC. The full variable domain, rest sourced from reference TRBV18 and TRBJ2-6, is NAGVMQNPRHLVRRRGQEARLRCSPMKGHSHVYWYRQLPEEGLKFMVYLQKENIIDESGMPKERFSAEFPKEGPSILRIQQVVRGDSAAYFCASSPRDVMSSGANVLTFGAGSRLTVL.

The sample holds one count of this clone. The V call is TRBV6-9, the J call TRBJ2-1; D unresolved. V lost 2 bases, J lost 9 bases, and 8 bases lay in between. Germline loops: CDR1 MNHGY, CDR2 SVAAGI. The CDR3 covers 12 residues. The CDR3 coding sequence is TGTGCCAGCAGTTATGGTAAAATTGAGCAGTTCTTC. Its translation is CASSYGKIEQFF.

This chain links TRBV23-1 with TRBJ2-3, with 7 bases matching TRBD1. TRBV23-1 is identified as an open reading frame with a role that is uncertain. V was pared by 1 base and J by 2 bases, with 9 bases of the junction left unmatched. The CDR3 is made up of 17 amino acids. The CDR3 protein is CASSQYGTASHTDTQYF. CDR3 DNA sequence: TGCGCCAGCAGTCAATACGGGACAGCTTCCCACACAGATACGCAGTATTTT.

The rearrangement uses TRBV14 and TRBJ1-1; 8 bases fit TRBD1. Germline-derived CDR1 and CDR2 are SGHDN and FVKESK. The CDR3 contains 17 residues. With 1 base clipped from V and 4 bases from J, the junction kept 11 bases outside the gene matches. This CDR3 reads CASSQVWTGLSGTEAFF. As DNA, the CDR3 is TGTGCCAGCAGCCAAGTGTGGACAGGGCTATCTGGCACTGAAGCTTTCTTT.

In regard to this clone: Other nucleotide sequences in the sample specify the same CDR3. CDR3 sequence reads: CASSLPRTDTQYF. As DNA, the CDR3 is TGTGCCAGCAGCCTCCCCCGTACAGATACGCAGTATTTT. The J gene is TRBJ2-3, the V gene TRBV5-4; no firm D call. Germline V gene lookup returns CDR1 SGHNT and CDR2 YYREEE (reference sequence). The CDR3 is 13 amino acids. The V gene lost 4 bases and the J gene lost 3 bases, with 9 bases spanning the gap.

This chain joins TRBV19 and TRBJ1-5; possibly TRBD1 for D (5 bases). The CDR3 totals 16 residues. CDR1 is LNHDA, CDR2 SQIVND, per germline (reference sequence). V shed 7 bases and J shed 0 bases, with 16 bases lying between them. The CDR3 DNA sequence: TGTGCCAGTACCGGTGGGGCAGATCTTAGCAATCAGCCCCAGCATTTT. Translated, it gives CASTGGADLSNQPQHF.

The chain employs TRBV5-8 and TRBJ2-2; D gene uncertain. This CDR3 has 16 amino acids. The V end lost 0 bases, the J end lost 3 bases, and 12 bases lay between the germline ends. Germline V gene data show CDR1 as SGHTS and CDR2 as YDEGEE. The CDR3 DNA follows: TGTGCCAGCAGCTTGGAATCAGAGAGTTACACCGGGGAGCTGTTTTTT. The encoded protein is CASSLESESYTGELFF.

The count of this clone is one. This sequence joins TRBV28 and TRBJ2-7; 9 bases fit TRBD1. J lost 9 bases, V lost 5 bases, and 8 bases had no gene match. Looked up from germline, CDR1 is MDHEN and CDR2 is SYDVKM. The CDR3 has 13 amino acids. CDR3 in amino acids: CASSRDRVVGQYF. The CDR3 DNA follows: TGTGCCAGCAGTCGGGACAGGGTAGTGGGGCAGTACTTC.

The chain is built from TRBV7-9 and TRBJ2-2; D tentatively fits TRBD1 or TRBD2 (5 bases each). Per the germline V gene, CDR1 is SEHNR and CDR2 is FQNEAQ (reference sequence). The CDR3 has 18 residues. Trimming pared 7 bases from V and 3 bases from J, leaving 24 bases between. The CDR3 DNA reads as TGTGCCAGCACCCTCCGGGGCAGGGTACCTCGCGACACCGGGGAGCTGTTTTTT. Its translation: CASTLRGRVPRDTGELFF.

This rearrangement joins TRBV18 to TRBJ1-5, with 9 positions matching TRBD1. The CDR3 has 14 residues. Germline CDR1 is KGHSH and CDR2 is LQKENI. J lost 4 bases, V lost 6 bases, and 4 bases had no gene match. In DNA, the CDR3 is TGTGCCAGCTCCCAACAGGGGGCGAATCAGCCCCAGCATTTT. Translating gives CASSQQGANQPQHF.

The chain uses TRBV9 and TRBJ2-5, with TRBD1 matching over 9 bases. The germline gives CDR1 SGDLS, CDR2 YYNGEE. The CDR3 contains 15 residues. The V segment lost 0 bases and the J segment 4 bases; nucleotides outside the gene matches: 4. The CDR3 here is CASSVATGGRETQYF. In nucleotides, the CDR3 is TGTGCCAGCAGCGTAGCTACAGGGGGCAGAGAGACCCAGTACTTC.

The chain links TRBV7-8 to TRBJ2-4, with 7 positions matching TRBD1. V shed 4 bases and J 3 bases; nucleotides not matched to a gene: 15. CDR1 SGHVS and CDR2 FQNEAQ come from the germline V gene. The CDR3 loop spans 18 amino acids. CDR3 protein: CASSSRGRWINVKNIQYF. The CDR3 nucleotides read TGTGCCAGCAGCTCGAGGGGGCGTTGGATAAATGTCAAAAACATTCAGTACTTC.

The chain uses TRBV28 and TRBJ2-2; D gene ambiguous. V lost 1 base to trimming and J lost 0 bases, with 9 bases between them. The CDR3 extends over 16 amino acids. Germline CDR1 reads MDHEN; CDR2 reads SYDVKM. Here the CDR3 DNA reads TGTGCCAGCAGTTTATTAGTCAGCTCGAACACCGGGGAGCTGTTTTTT. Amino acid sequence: CASSLLVSSNTGELFF. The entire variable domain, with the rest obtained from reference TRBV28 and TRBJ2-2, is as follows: DVKVTQSSRYLVKRTGEKVFLECVQDMDHENMFWYRQDPGLGLRLIYFSYDVKMKEKGDIPEGYSVSREKKERFSLILESASTNQTSMYLCASSLLVSSNTGELFFGEGSRLTVL.

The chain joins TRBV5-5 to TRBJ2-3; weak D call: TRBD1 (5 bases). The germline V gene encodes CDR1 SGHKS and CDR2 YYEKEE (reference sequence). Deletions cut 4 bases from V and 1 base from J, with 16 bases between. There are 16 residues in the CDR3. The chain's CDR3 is CASSQPQGGGTDTQYF. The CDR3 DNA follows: TGTGCCAGCAGCCAGCCCCAGGGTGGGGGCACAGATACGCAGTATTTT.